This T cell receptor (beta chain) was sequenced in a study of T cell responses to AZD1222 COVID-19 vaccine. Sequencing used immunoSEQ multiplex PCR; TCRdb keeps in-frame clones, though not all of them. The sample has about 97,000 clones; approximately 90% are singletons. Per the germline V gene, CDR1 is SGHAT and CDR2 is FQNNGV. V was clipped by 2 bases and J by 2 bases, with 12 bases between them. The CDR3 length is 16 residues. Sequenced here: peripheral blood, sampled on day 0 of AZD1222 vaccination. This rearrangement joins TRBV11-2 to TRBJ1-4; possible D gene TRBD1, 5 bases. This TCR was sampled from an adult in good health. CDR3 protein: CASSLYGSGTNEKLFF. CDR3 coding DNA: TGTGCCAGCAGCTTATATGGGTCAGGGACTAATGAAAAACTGTTTTTT.